This TCR beta chain appears in the sequencing data of a study of blood T cell repertoires in COVID-19. Study at large: In each case, the material was cDNA or gDNA derived from T cells, B-cell-depleted T cells, or PBMCs.

Only in-frame clones appear in the TCRdb table, and some are missing; sequencing was by immunoSEQ multiplex PCR. The repertoire includes a few hundred thousand clones, more than 70% of them detected once, and 5% to 7.5% sits in the top ten. This CDR3 is 14 amino acids long. Unmatched junction bases numbered 3, after V lost 4 bases and J lost 5 bases. Germline values: CDR1 SGHNT, CDR2 YYREEE (reference sequence). The sample taken for sequencing was peripheral blood. The chain joins TRBV5-4 to TRBJ2-4; 10 bases align to TRBD2. The clonotype comes from a man between 18 and 35 years old who had recovered from COVID-19. DNA of the CDR3: TGTGCCAGCAGCATGGGGACTAGCGAAAACATTCAGTACTTC. Amino acid sequence: CASSMGTSENIQYF.